This T cell receptor (beta chain) was sequenced for a study of T cell responses to AZD1222 COVID-19 vaccine. Assay: immunoSEQ multiplex PCR; the TCRdb copy retains only in-frame clones and omits some. The sample lists tens of thousands of clones; 87% were seen once. Samples with a second dose at about 4 or about 12 weeks were pooled together. Comments on this clone: The antigen remains undetermined.

The germline V gene encodes CDR1 LNHDA and CDR2 SQIVND (reference sequence). Deletions cut 1 base from V and 0 bases from J, with 10 bases between. This CDR3 has 16 amino acids. Findings of the study overall: Targets within unmutated variant regions were reportedly found for nearly half of spike-specific TCRs. The span of vaccine-associated CD4 TCRs extended across spike, with dominance at 160-218 and 743-854. Donors were mostly white British, more females; clonal diversity possibly underestimated.

This specimen consisted of peripheral blood, obtained 28 days after the second AZD1222 dose. The origin of this receptor is an adult who received the AZD1222 COVID-19 vaccine. The rearrangement links TRBV19 to TRBJ1-5; a weak D match, TRBD1 (5 bases). CDR3 bases: TGTGCCAGTAGTATAGTGACAGCAAATAGCAATCAGCCCCAGCATTTT. Translated, it gives CASSIVTANSNQPQHF.